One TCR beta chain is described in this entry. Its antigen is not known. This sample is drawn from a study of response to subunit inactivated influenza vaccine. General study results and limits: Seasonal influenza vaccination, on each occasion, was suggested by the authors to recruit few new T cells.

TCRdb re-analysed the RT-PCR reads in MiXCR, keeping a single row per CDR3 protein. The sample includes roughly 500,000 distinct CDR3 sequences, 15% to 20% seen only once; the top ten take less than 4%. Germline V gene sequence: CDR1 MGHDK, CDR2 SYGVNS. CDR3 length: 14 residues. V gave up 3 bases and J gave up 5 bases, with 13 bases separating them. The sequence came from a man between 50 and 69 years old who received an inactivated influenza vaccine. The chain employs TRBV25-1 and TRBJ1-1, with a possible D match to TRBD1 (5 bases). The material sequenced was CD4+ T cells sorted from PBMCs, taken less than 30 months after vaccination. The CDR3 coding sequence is TGTGCCAGCAGTGAGGCAGGGAAGAGAACTGAAGCTTTCTTT. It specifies CASSEAGKRTEAFF.